This T cell receptor beta chain emerged from a study of cytomegalovirus exposure and HLA in healthy donors (dated by TCRdb to about 2017). For the study in its entirety: According to a later analysis, one platform produced both the 120 validation repertoires and the roughly 650 repertoires of the first cohort. High-throughput TCR immunosequencing, statistical association of individual TCRs with disease status, and machine learning were combined to predict cytomegalovirus infection status. In addition to the first cohort of approximately 650 subjects, a separate validation cohort of 120 different subjects was used. The study aimed to test whether signatures of past pathogen exposure could be identified by cataloging public T cell receptors.

The paper as a whole reports these results and caveats: A later analysis had no HLA typing for the validation cohort, so co-occurrence there was scored across all 120 or so repertoires. The authors suggested that the approach could potentially be extended to other disease states and immunological phenotypes. Across donors, most TCR sequences were observed very rarely, whereas some public TCRs were present in many individuals. The study listed 150 to 200 TCR beta chains as associated with cytomegalovirus. In both the original and validation cohorts, the classifier was reported to diagnose cytomegalovirus status with high specificity and sensitivity. In vitro tests confirmed that a few of the cytomegalovirus-associated TCR beta chains recognize cytomegalovirus antigens. In a later analysis, TCRs clustered in the first cohort were found to also tend to co-occur in the roughly 120 validation repertoires, with 90% to 95% of cluster scores above 0.

The library was obtained by the immunoSEQ multiplex PCR assay. The study's processing was this. A statistical classification framework was built to diagnose cytomegalovirus status from the catalog of TCR beta chain sequences. TCRdb limited this immuneACCESS table to in-frame rearrangements with V and J called. A share of clones is missing; checked studies link under half to unresolved V genes, and the rest is unexplained. The DNA gave D and trimming, while V, J and clone size come from that table. In all, the sample holds approximately 160,000 clones, and almost 85% of those were seen once. About 9.4% of the sample lies in the top ten. CDR1 MDHEN and CDR2 SYDVKM were looked up in the germline V gene. Spanning cysteine to phenylalanine, the CDR3 consists of 12 amino acids. Of all the DNA, just the CDR3 is kept, 36 bases in frame from base 1. V is reduced by 3 bases and J by 6 bases, leaving a spacing of 9 bases between them.

On this clone itself: There is no known antigen for this receptor. The sample holds no much larger clone one base away, and base qualities are not on file.

The donors belonged to the validation cohort of over a hundred subjects, which was separate from the approximately 700-subject first cohort. The clonotype comes from a man aged 30-40 years in good health and CMV-seropositive. The chain uses TRBV28 and TRBJ2-7, with TRBD1 as a weak D call on 6 bases. The source material was PBMCs. The CDR3 region has the sequence CASSFHRVEQYF. The bases read TGTGCCAGCAGTTTCCACAGGGTCGAGCAGTACTTC.